The clone carrying this T cell receptor beta chain has only one observation. Its antigen is not identified. CDR3-region Arm-PCR and iRepertoire HTBI primers produced the TCR beta libraries. TCRdb ran MiXCR on the multiplex PCR reads and lists one entry per CDR3 protein. The sample has 380,000 or so distinct CDR3 sequences; 15% to 20% are singletons. The data derive from a study of regulatory T cells in long-lasting Graves disease. Notes on the study in general: Researchers examined only peripheral blood and not thyroid tissue.

Regarding time point: newly diagnosed GD, antithyroid drugs for less than 3 months. TCR sequences were obtained from RNA taken from PBMCs. These sequences were also reported in another study, on T cells in Graves' hyperthyroidism and ophthalmopathy. That study adds: Subjects aged 18 to 65 presented with newly diagnosed hyperthyroidism of less than 2 months' duration. The HTBI primer set drove a first-round RT-PCR of the TCR CDR3.

This TCR was sampled from a woman between 18 and 30 years old with Graves disease. The sample in question was peripheral blood mononuclear cells (PBMCs), obtained at new diagnosis, from a patient treated with antithyroid drugs.

CDR3: CASSQGQLLTETQYF. The CDR3, as DNA: TGTGCCAGCAGCCAAGGGCAGCTACTGACCGAGACCCAGTACTTC. This chain uses TRBV4-2 with TRBJ2-5; D ambiguous. Germline lookup yields CDR1 LGHNA and CDR2 YNFKEQ. The CDR3 spans 15 residues. V dropped 1 base and J dropped 5 bases, with 14 bases sitting between them.